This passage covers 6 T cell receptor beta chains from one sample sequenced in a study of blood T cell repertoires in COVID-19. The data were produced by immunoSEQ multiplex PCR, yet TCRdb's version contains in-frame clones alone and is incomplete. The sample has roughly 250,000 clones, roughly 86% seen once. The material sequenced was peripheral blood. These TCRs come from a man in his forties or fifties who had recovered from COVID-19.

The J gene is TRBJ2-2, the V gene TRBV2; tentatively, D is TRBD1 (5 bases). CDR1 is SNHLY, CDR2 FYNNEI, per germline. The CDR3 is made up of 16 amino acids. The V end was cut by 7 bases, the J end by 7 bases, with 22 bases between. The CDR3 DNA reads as TGTGCCAGCACCGCCGGCCCCGCAGGGCGGCACGGGGAGCTGTTTTTT. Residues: CASTAGPAGRHGELFF.

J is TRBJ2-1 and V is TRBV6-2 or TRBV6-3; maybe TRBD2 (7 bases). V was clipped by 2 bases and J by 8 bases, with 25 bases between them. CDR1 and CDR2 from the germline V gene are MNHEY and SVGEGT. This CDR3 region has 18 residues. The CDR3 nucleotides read TGTGCCAGCAGTTACGGCCGCCTTCCGGGACAAGGGGGGGATGAGCAGTTCTTC. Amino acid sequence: CASSYGRLPGQGGDEQFF.

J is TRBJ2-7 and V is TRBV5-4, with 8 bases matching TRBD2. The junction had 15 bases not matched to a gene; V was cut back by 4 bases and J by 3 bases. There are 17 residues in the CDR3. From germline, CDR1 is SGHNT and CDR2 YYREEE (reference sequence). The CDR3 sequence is CASSPRGSGSFFYEQYF. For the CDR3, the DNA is TGTGCCAGCAGCCCCAGAGGAAGCGGGAGTTTTTTCTACGAGCAGTACTTC.

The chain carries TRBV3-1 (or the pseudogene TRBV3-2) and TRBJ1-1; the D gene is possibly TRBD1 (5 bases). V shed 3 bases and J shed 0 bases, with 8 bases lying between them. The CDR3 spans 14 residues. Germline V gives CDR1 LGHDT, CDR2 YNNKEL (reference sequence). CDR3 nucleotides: TGTGCCAGCAGCCAGGCGACAGTGAACACTGAAGCTTTCTTT. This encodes CASSQATVNTEAFF.

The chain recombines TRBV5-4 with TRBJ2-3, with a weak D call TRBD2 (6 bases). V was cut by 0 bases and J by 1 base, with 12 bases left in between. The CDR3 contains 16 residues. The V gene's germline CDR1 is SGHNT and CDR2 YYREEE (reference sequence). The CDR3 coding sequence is TGTGCCAGCAGCTTGGCCGTGTGGAGGGGCACAGATACGCAGTATTTT. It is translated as CASSLAVWRGTDTQYF.

In DNA, the CDR3 is TGTGCCAGCAGCACCGTCGGGCTAGCGACGGCCGGGGAGCTGTTTTTT. It is translated as CASSTVGLATAGELFF. The chain is built from TRBV3-1 (or the pseudogene TRBV3-2) and TRBJ2-2; perhaps TRBD2 as D (6 bases). Trimming left V 5 bases short and J 6 bases short, with 19 bases between. The CDR3 is 16 residues long. Germline CDR1 and CDR2: LGHDT and YNNKEL (reference sequence).